This record covers a single TCR beta chain. Its antigen remains unidentified. The investigators reverse transcribed all of the isolated RNA, so they sequenced expressed TCRB transcripts. Method: immunoSEQ multiplex PCR; TCRdb's copy keeps in-frame clones and lacks some. Here the sample spans a few hundred thousand clones, about a fifth being singletons. V was shortened by 8 bases and J by 4 bases, with 11 bases between the two germline ends. The CDR3 covers 12 residues. Germline assignment: CDR1 MDHEN and CDR2 SYDVKM. The sample comes from a study of beta chain features in type 1 diabetes. Whole-study context: Sorted cells numbering around 100,000,000 were examined across all samples. Findings and caveats of the study: Relative to healthy donors, patients appeared to have naive, central memory and Treg TCRB repertoires that were more similar. Across all four CD4+ subsets, people with type 1 diabetes showed modestly shorter TCRB CDR3s.

The chain carries TRBV28 and TRBJ1-1; D unclear. Sequenced input: naive CD4+ T cells from blood. This clonotype was obtained from a woman aged 40 to 49 with type 1 diabetes. Written as DNA, the CDR3 is TGTGCCAGCGGTGAGGTTGCCACTGAAGCTTTCTTT. Encoded protein: CASGEVATEAFF.